This TCR beta chain originates from a study of blood T cell repertoires in COVID-19. Study context: Samples taken during acute and convalescent COVID-19 were collected in the United States, Italy and Spain. Nucleic acid was either cDNA or gDNA, and it came from T cells, B-cell-depleted T cells, or PBMCs.

As originally analysed: Reference gene primer amplification in the assay estimated nucleated cell counts. TCRdb keeps only in-frame clones here, not all; method: immunoSEQ multiplex PCR. The D gene and trimming were derived from the DNA, and the V and J assignments and clone size from that table. The sample holds tens of thousands of clones, 65% to 90% seen once. The sample comprised peripheral blood. This receptor was obtained from a human donor in a cohort sampled during active COVID-19.

CDR3 residues: CASSQEAHSYNEQFF. CDR3 DNA: TGTGCCAGCAGCCAGGAGGCACATTCCTACAATGAGCAGTTCTTC. The chain joins TRBV11-3 to TRBJ2-1; D may be TRBD2 (5 bases). Trimming removed 5 bases from V and 1 base from J, with 12 bases in between. Per the germline V gene, CDR1 is SGHNT and CDR2 is YENEEA. This CDR3 contains 15 residues.